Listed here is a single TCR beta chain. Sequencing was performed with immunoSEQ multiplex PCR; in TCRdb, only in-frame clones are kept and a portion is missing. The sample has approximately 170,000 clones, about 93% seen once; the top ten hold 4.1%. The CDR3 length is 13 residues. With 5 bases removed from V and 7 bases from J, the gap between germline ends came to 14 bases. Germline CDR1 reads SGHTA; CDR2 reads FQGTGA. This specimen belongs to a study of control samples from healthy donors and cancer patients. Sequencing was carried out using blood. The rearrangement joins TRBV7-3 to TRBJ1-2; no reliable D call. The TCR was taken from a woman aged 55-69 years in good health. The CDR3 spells CASSHKAPRGYTF. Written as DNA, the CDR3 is TGTGCCAGCAGCCACAAGGCTCCCCGTGGCTACACCTTC.